The TCR beta chain described here comes from a study of graft-versus-host responses after intestinal transplantation. About the research overall: Recipients uniformly received anti-thymocyte globulin induction, followed by tacrolimus and steroids for three to four years. Notes on the study in general: Within allografts, high graft-versus-host to host-versus-graft clonal ratios were seen among patients with graft-donor T cell macrochimerism. GvH clones turned up in recipient marrow; some had shown up first in ileum or blood. Early HvG declines after transplant were associated with peak circulating GvH clone levels.

Only in-frame clones appear in the TCRdb table, and some are missing; sequencing was by immunoSEQ multiplex PCR. Here the sample spans some 62,000 clones, 90% being singletons. The CDR3 has 12 amino acids. Looked up from germline, CDR1 is MNHEY and CDR2 is SMNVEV (reference sequence). With 5 bases removed from V and 0 bases from J, the gap between germline ends came to 5 bases. Remarks on this clone: Its specificity is not known.

Specimen: unstimulated CD8+ T cells sorted from spleen or lymph node cells, collected before transplant. The J gene is TRBJ2-7, the V gene TRBV27; TRBD2 might be the D (5 bases). The sequence was obtained from a human donor who was the organ donor for an intestinal transplant. The DNA of the CDR3 is TGTGCCAGCAGTAGCGGCTCCTACGAGCAGTACTTC. It is translated as CASSSGSYEQYF.